The 18 T cell receptor beta chains in this list originate from one sample, sequenced in a study of breast tumors, draining lymph nodes, adjacent tissues. The lymph nodes were axillary draining lymph nodes from breast cancer patients. MiXCR, applied by TCRdb to the multiplex PCR reads, yields one record per CDR3 protein. The sample includes some 140,000 distinct CDR3 sequences, 21% of them seen just once. The sequenced sample consisted of axillary lymph node tissue. These receptors were collected from a female donor with breast cancer. Some clones in this sample may be carry-over from other donors' samples.

The V and J genes are TRBV30 and TRBJ2-5, with D tentatively TRBD2 (6 bases). V was cut by 4 bases and J by 1 base, with 13 bases left in between. In germline, CDR1 is GTSNPN, CDR2 SVGIG (reference sequence). The length of the CDR3 is 14 residues. DNA for the CDR3: TGTGCCTGGACACCCCTAGCGTCCCAAGAGACCCAGTACTTC. Encoded protein: CAWTPLASQETQYF.

This clonotype showed up many times. The chain has TRBV20-1 and TRBJ2-2; D gene unclear. The CDR3 has 16 residues. The V end lost 3 bases, the J end lost 1 base, and 15 bases lay between the germline ends. Germline loops: CDR1 DFQATT, CDR2 SNEGSKA (reference sequence). CDR3 residues: CSASPHSAMNTGELFF. CDR3 nucleotides: TGCAGTGCTAGCCCCCACTCGGCCATGAACACCGGGGAGCTGTTTTTT.

On this clonotype itself: Just one base apart from a much larger clone, this may be a read error. V and J are TRBV20-1 and TRBJ1-5; D not resolved. Germline CDR1 reads DFQATT; CDR2 reads SNEGSKA (reference sequence). The CDR3 runs to 13 residues. CDR3 DNA sequence: TGCGGTGCTAGAGTGCAGTCGAATCAGCCCCAGCATTTT. Amino acids: CGARVQSNQPQHF.

This clonotype has at least ten counts. The rearrangement joins TRBV13 to TRBJ2-3, with 14 bases lining up with TRBD2. The V and J ends lost 3 bases and 3 bases, in that order; junction bases with no gene match: 2. The CDR3 is 16 residues long. Germline-derived CDR1 and CDR2 are PRHDT and FYEKMQ (reference sequence). The CDR3 loop is CASSFRTSGGTDTQYF. The CDR3 DNA follows: TGTGCCAGCAGCTTCCGGACTAGCGGGGGGACAGATACGCAGTATTTT.

This clonotype was recorded many times. V usage is TRBV6-4 and J usage is TRBJ2-1, with 8 bases aligning to TRBD2. V was clipped by 6 bases and J by 6 bases; unmatched bases: 7. CDR3 size: 14 residues. The germline gives CDR1 MRHNA, CDR2 SNTAGT. Written as DNA, the CDR3 is TGTGCCAGCAGAAGGACTAGCCTGGGCAATGAGCAGTTCTTC. Translation: CASRRTSLGNEQFF.

This clonotype was recorded many times. V gene TRBV27 combines with J gene TRBJ2-7, with 7 bases that match TRBD2. Germline V gives CDR1 MNHEY, CDR2 SMNVEV (reference sequence). The CDR3 has 16 residues. V dropped 5 bases and J dropped 3; count of bases not matched to a gene: 13. CDR3 in amino acids: CASSPHTGGTDYEQYF. CDR3 nucleotides: TGTGCCAGCAGTCCTCACACCGGGGGGACGGACTACGAGCAGTACTTC.

The sample holds many counts of this clonotype. The chain links TRBV5-1 to TRBJ2-7, with 13 bases identical to TRBD2. With 3 bases clipped from V and 0 bases from J, the junction kept 9 bases outside the gene matches. CDR1 and CDR2 from the germline V gene are SGHRS and YFSETQ. The CDR3 totals 18 residues. CDR3 DNA: TGCGCCAGCAGCTCGACTAGCGGGAGGCTTTCGAGCTCCTACGAGCAGTACTTC. The encoded protein is CASSSTSGRLSSSYEQYF. Drawing the rest from reference TRBV5-1 and TRBJ2-7, the complete variable domain is KAGVTQTPRYLIKTRGQQVTLSCSPISGHRSVSWYQQTPGQGLQFLFEYFSETQRNKGNFPGRFSGRQFSNSRSEMNVSTLELGDSALYLCASSSTSGRLSSSYEQYFGPGTRLTVT.

This clonotype has a count of ten or more. The genes are TRBV15 and TRBJ2-1; D ambiguous. V lost 0 bases, J lost 3 bases, and 9 bases lay in between. This CDR3 contains 15 residues. Germline CDR1 reads LNHNV; CDR2 reads YYDKDF (reference sequence). DNA for the CDR3: TGTGCCACCAGCAGAGATAGGGCAGTCTACAATGAGCAGTTCTTC. It translates to CATSRDRAVYNEQFF.

This clonotype has ten or more counts. This sequence joins TRBV19 and TRBJ2-1; 11 bases agree with TRBD2. V dropped 10 bases and J dropped 6; count of bases not matched to a gene: 11. This CDR3 is built from 15 residues. Germline assignment: CDR1 LNHDA and CDR2 SQIVND (reference sequence). CDR3 nucleotide sequence: TGTGCCACAAGGGGGGGGACTAGCGGCTCCAATGAGCAGTTCTTC. As protein: CATRGGTSGSNEQFF.

Ten or more counts support this clonotype. This sequence joins TRBV7-8 and TRBJ2-1, with 9 bases aligning to TRBD2. The V segment lost 1 base and the J segment 0 bases; nucleotides outside the gene matches: 1. Per the germline V gene, CDR1 is SGHVS and CDR2 is FQNEAQ. The CDR3 is 16 residues long. CDR3 protein: CASSLGSGSSYNEQFF. Written as DNA, the CDR3 is TGTGCCAGCAGCTTAGGTAGCGGGAGCTCCTACAATGAGCAGTTCTTC.

This clonotype was recorded at least ten times. The V call is TRBV18, the J call TRBJ2-1; D is unclear. The germline V gene has CDR1 KGHSH and CDR2 LQKENI. The CDR3 runs 14 residues. Trimming shortened V by 3 bases and J by 0 bases, and 6 bases separated the two germline ends. The CDR3 region has the DNA TGTGCCAGCTCACCTCCCAGCTCCTACAATGAGCAGTTCTTC. It is translated as CASSPPSSYNEQFF.

In the case of this clonotype: One base away lies a much larger clone, so this may be a sequencing read error. V gene TRBV5-4 combines with J gene TRBJ2-3; D may be TRBD2 (5 bases). Germline-derived CDR1 and CDR2 are SGHNT and YYREEE (reference sequence). The CDR3 totals 15 residues. The CDR3 DNA reads TGTGCCAGCAGCTCCCTCGGACTCACCACAGATGCGCAGTATTTT. Protein sequence: CASSSLGLTTDAQYF.

This clonotype has at least ten counts. This chain joins TRBV7-3 and TRBJ2-7; D is ambiguous. V lost 2 bases and J lost 7, with 15 bases in between. The germline V gene encodes CDR1 SGHTA and CDR2 FQGTGA. The CDR3 covers 14 residues. The CDR3 loop is CASSLGREGYEQYF. The CDR3 region has the DNA TGTGCCAGCAGCTTAGGAAGGGAAGGATATGAGCAGTACTTC. Looking up the rest from reference TRBV7-3 and TRBJ2-7 gives the full variable domain: GAGVSQTPSNKVTEKGKYVELRCDPISGHTALYWYRQSLGQGPEFLIYFQGTGAADDSGLPNDRFFAVRPEGSVSTLKIQRTERGDSAVYLCASSLGREGYEQYFGPGTRLTVT.

Comments on this clonotype: A much larger clone lies one base from this, so it may be a read error. V gene TRBV7-8 combines with J gene TRBJ1-2, with 7 bases that match TRBD1. The CDR3 contains 14 residues. Per the germline V gene, CDR1 is SGHVS and CDR2 is FQNEAQ. The CDR3 nucleotides read TGTGCCGGCAGCCCAAACAGGGGAACGGTGGGCTACACCTTC. Protein product: CAGSPNRGTVGYTF.

Comments on this clonotype: One base away lies a much larger clone, so this may be a sequencing read error. This chain joins TRBV28 and TRBJ2-7; 7 nucleotides match TRBD1. Germline values: CDR1 MDHEN, CDR2 SYDVKM. V lost 2 bases, J lost 3 bases, and 7 bases stayed unmatched. The CDR3 is made up of 15 amino acids. In nucleotides, the CDR3 is TGTGCCAGCAGTTTAATGGAGACAGGGCGCTACGAGCAGTACTTC. Protein: CASSLMETGRYEQYF.

This clonotype was detected many times. The chain is built from TRBV5-8 and TRBJ2-7, with D possibly being TRBD1 (6 bases). The V gene's germline CDR1 is SGHTS and CDR2 YDEGEE. The CDR3 runs 15 residues. Trimming pared 1 base from V and 1 base from J, leaving 12 bases between. The chain's CDR3 is CASSLPGAQSYEQYF. For the CDR3, the DNA is TGTGCCAGCAGCTTGCCAGGGGCCCAATCCTACGAGCAGTACTTC.

The chain uses TRBV9 and TRBJ2-2; no clear D. CDR1 is SGDLS and CDR2 is YYNGEE in the germline V gene. The V and J ends lost 0 bases and 8 bases respectively, with 17 bases between them. This CDR3 region has 16 residues. The CDR3, as DNA: TGTGCCAGCAGCGTAGTTGAAGGGTTGGTATCGGGGGAGCTGTTTTTT. Its protein is CASSVVEGLVSGELFF.

This clonotype has at least ten counts. J is TRBJ1-2 and V is TRBV20-1; 7 nucleotides agree with TRBD1. This CDR3 comprises 14 residues. Germline values: CDR1 DFQATT, CDR2 SNEGSKA (reference sequence). The V and J ends lost 1 base and 0 bases, in that order; junction bases with no gene match: 2. This chain's CDR3 is CSARGDRSNYGYTF. The CDR3 DNA follows: TGCAGTGCTAGAGGGGACAGATCTAACTATGGCTACACCTTC.